This T cell receptor (beta chain) was obtained from a study of blood T cell repertoires in COVID-19. About the study: Specimens from acute and convalescent COVID-19 originated in the United States, Italy and Spain. PBMCs, B-cell-depleted T cells, or T cells provided the cDNA or gDNA that made up the material.

TCRdb's copy holds only in-frame clones and misses some; the assay was immunoSEQ multiplex PCR. The sample has some 120,000 clones; more than 85% are singletons. Recruited during active infection, patients (from Seattle) were subsequently followed longitudinally. Germline CDR1 SGDLS, CDR2 YYNGEE. This CDR3 region has 17 residues. Trimming took off 4 bases at V and 3 bases at J, with 21 bases between the two ends. This chain joins TRBV9 and TRBJ2-3; D unclear. Sequenced sample: peripheral blood. This sequence originates from a man aged 50-60 years with COVID-19, enrolled during active disease. The CDR3 protein is CASSSKSDPGGTDTQYF. Here the CDR3 DNA reads TGTGCCAGCAGCTCCAAGAGCGACCCCGGTGGTACAGATACGCAGTATTTT.